These 32 T cell receptor beta chains originate from one sample sequenced in a study of blood T cell repertoires in COVID-19 (dated by TCRdb to 2020 to 2022). The library was built by means of the immunoSEQ multiplex PCR assay. As stored in TCRdb, this immuneACCESS dataset retains in-frame rearrangements with V and J assigned. A fraction of the clones does not appear; measured against another copy, unresolved V genes explain less than half of the discrepancy, and the remainder lacks a known reason. This sample has approximately 290,000 clones in its table, and 75% to 90% of those were observed once. The ten largest clones capture 4% to 4.5% of the sample. Sequenced: PBMCs or T cells enriched from blood (not recorded which). The source is a woman aged 25 to 39 who had recovered from COVID-19.

V is TRBV28 and J is TRBJ2-7; 9 bases fit TRBD2. The CDR3 has 15 amino acids. Germline values: CDR1 MDHEN, CDR2 SYDVKM. V lost 6 bases to trimming and J lost 0 bases; unmatched junction nucleotides: 6. As DNA, the CDR3 is TGTGCCAGCAGAGGAGCGGGAGGCCTCTCCTACGAGCAGTACTTC. Protein: CASRGAGGLSYEQYF.

This chain links TRBV27 with TRBJ2-7; possible D gene TRBD2, 6 bases. The germline V and J ends were trimmed by 9 bases and 4 bases, with 22 bases remaining between them. The CDR3 is 15 residues long. CDR1 is MNHEY and CDR2 is SMNVEV in the germline V gene (reference sequence). The CDR3: CASNSRGRGGYEQYF. In DNA, the CDR3 is TGTGCCAGTAATTCCCGGGGCCGCGGAGGGTACGAGCAGTACTTC.

In DNA form, the CDR3 reads TGCGCCAGCAGCTTGGCAGGGGGAGTCAACGAGCAGTACTTC. It is translated as CASSLAGGVNEQYF. The chain combines TRBV5-1 with TRBJ2-7, with 7 nucleotides matching TRBD1. The V and J ends lost 0 bases and 5 bases, in that order; junction bases with no gene match: 5. The germline gives CDR1 SGHRS, CDR2 YFSETQ. The CDR3 runs 14 residues. The full variable domain, with the rest looked up from reference TRBV5-1 and TRBJ2-7, is KAGVTQTPRYLIKTRGQQVTLSCSPISGHRSVSWYQQTPGQGLQFLFEYFSETQRNKGNFPGRFSGRQFSNSRSEMNVSTLELGDSALYLCASSLAGGVNEQYFGPGTRLTVT.

CDR3 nucleotides: TGTGCCAGCAGCGTAGAAGCGACAGGGACGTACACCCAAGAGACCCAGTACTTC. This sequence encodes CASSVEATGTYTQETQYF. The chain employs TRBV9 and TRBJ2-5; 7 bases line up with TRBD1. CDR1 is SGDLS and CDR2 is YYNGEE in the germline V gene. V gave up 0 bases and J gave up 1 base; unmatched junction bases: 12. The CDR3 is 18 residues long.

J is TRBJ1-2 and V is TRBV10-2; 7 bases line up with TRBD1. CDR1 WSHSY and CDR2 SAAADI come from the germline V gene. The CDR3 has 12 amino acids. The V gene end was trimmed by 4 bases and the J gene end by 10 bases; junction bases not matched to a gene: 6. CDR3 sequence (DNA): TGCGCCAGCAGTGCGGGGGACAGCGACTACACCTTC. Translating it yields CASSAGDSDYTF.

The chain couples TRBV10-1 to TRBJ2-1; 10 bases line up with TRBD2. Germline loops: CDR1 WNHNN, CDR2 SYGVQD (reference sequence). The J segment lost 7 bases and the V segment lost 7 bases, leaving 4 bases of the junction unmatched. The CDR3 covers 13 residues. The CDR3 region is CASTPSGSNEQFF. In DNA form, the CDR3 reads TGCGCCAGCACCCCTAGCGGGAGTAATGAGCAGTTCTTC.

The rearrangement uses TRBV27 and TRBJ2-2; D is uncertain. Germline CDR1 and CDR2: MNHEY and SMNVEV (reference sequence). V lost 2 bases and J lost 4, with 8 bases in between. The CDR3 loop spans 14 amino acids. CDR3 sequence: CASSLQWATGELFF. CDR3 sequence (DNA): TGTGCCAGCAGTTTACAGTGGGCCACCGGGGAGCTGTTTTTT.

The chain employs TRBV18 and TRBJ2-1; D remains unclear. The CDR3 is 17 residues long. Per the germline V gene, CDR1 is KGHSH and CDR2 is LQKENI. The V gene lost 0 bases and the J gene lost 3 bases, with 15 bases spanning the gap. The CDR3 DNA sequence: TGTGCCAGCTCACCACCGATTTCACTCCTTATCTACAATGAGCAGTTCTTC. This encodes CASSPPISLLIYNEQFF.

In this sample, this clone turned up once. This chain uses TRBV4-1 with TRBJ2-1; 13 positions agree with TRBD2. Trimming cost V 4 bases and J 7 bases; bases outside gene matches: 10. The CDR3 totals 17 residues. The germline V gene has CDR1 MGHRA and CDR2 YSYEKL. The CDR3 region is CASSLLGRGLAGNEQFF. Written as DNA, the CDR3 is TGCGCCAGCAGCCTCTTGGGGAGGGGACTAGCGGGAAATGAGCAGTTCTTC.

J is TRBJ2-1 and V is TRBV28; D not resolved. Deletions cut 6 bases from V and 7 bases from J, with 19 bases between. Germline loops: CDR1 MDHEN, CDR2 SYDVKM. The CDR3 is 15 residues long. DNA of the CDR3: TGTGCCAGCAGCTCTGCACGCGCAGCGTGGAATGAGCAGTTCTTC. Translation: CASSSARAAWNEQFF.

The CDR3 coding sequence is TGTGCCAGCAGCTTATTGGACAGGGGAAACACAGATACGCAGTATTTT. This gives the protein CASSLLDRGNTDTQYF. The rearrangement uses TRBV7-6 and TRBJ2-3; 9 bases align to TRBD1. Germline V gene sequence: CDR1 SGHVS, CDR2 FNYEAQ. The junction had 5 bases not matched to a gene; V was cut back by 2 bases and J by 2 bases. The CDR3 extends over 16 amino acids.

The V gene is TRBV5-8, the J gene TRBJ1-4, with D possibly matching TRBD1 (5 bases). This CDR3 region has 17 residues. The ends were cut back, 4 bases at V and 5 bases at J, with 21 bases in the middle. Germline V gives CDR1 SGHTS, CDR2 YDEGEE. The CDR3: CASSLGLTDIRNEKLFF. The DNA for the CDR3 is TGTGCCAGCAGCCTCGGTCTTACGGACATCCGCAATGAAAAACTGTTTTTT.

The chain has TRBV28 and TRBJ1-4, with D possibly TRBD1 on 6 matching bases. Per germline, CDR1 MDHEN and CDR2 SYDVKM. V was pared by 4 bases and J by 7 bases, with 19 bases between. The CDR3 totals 16 residues. The CDR3 DNA follows: TGTGCCAGCAGTTCACAACTAACAGGGATTGGTGAAAAACTGTTTTTT. Its translation: CASSSQLTGIGEKLFF.

This chain uses TRBV14 with TRBJ2-7, with 8 bases that match TRBD1. The CDR3 sequence is 16 residues long. Germline V lookup: CDR1 SGHDN, CDR2 FVKESK. With V trimmed by 1 base and J by 3 bases, 8 bases remained unmatched. The CDR3 spells CASSQGVATGVYEQYF. CDR3 DNA sequence: TGTGCCAGCAGCCAAGGAGTCGCGACAGGGGTCTACGAGCAGTACTTC.

V is TRBV27 and J is TRBJ1-2; D uncertain. Germline CDR1 and CDR2: MNHEY and SMNVEV (reference sequence). This CDR3 is 14 amino acids long. The ends were cut back, 5 bases at V and 6 bases at J, with 16 bases in the middle. Here the CDR3 reads CASSRSRGIDGYTF. The CDR3 bases are TGTGCCAGCAGTCGTTCAAGAGGGATCGATGGCTACACCTTC.

In its sample, this clone was seen many times. The chain links TRBV11-2 to TRBJ2-3; D may be TRBD1 (6 bases). V gave up 0 bases and J gave up 11 bases, with 12 bases separating them. The V gene's germline CDR1 is SGHAT and CDR2 FQNNGV. This CDR3 is 13 amino acids long. CDR3 sequence (DNA): TGTGCCAGCAGCTTAGAATCCGGGACATGGCAGTATTTT. It codes for CASSLESGTWQYF.

This chain links TRBV7-3 with TRBJ1-5; no clear D gene. V was shortened by 3 bases and J by 2 bases, with 5 bases between the two germline ends. The CDR3 is made up of 13 amino acids. Germline values: CDR1 SGHTA, CDR2 FQGTGA. In DNA form, the CDR3 reads TGTGCCAGCAGCTTTACGGGCAATCAGCCCCAGCATTTT. Encoded protein: CASSFTGNQPQHF. The full variable domain, its missing parts supplied by reference TRBV7-3 and TRBJ1-5, is GAGVSQTPSNKVTEKGKYVELRCDPISGHTALYWYRQSLGQGPEFLIYFQGTGAADDSGLPNDRFFAVRPEGSVSTLKIQRTERGDSAVYLCASSFTGNQPQHFGDGTRLSIL.

This chain links TRBV7-9 with TRBJ1-1; D is ambiguous. The V and J ends lost 5 bases and 1 base respectively, with 8 bases between them. Germline lookup yields CDR1 SEHNR and CDR2 FQNEAQ (reference sequence). The CDR3 sequence is 13 residues long. The CDR3 protein is CASSLQENTEAFF. DNA of the CDR3: TGTGCCAGCAGCCTCCAGGAGAACACTGAAGCTTTCTTT. Full variable domain (missing parts from reference TRBV7-9 and TRBJ1-1): DTGVSQNPRHKITKRGQNVTFRCDPISEHNRLYWYRQTLGQGPEFLTYFQNEAQLEKSRLLSDRFSAERPKGSFSTLEIQRTEQGDSAMYLCASSLQENTEAFFGQGTRLTVV.

The CDR3 DNA reads TGTGCCAGCAGTGAAAGCTGGCGTCAGGGGAACAATGAGCAGTTCTTC. Its protein is CASSESWRQGNNEQFF. The rearrangement joins TRBV6-1 to TRBJ2-1; possible D gene TRBD1, 6 bases. Germline CDR1 MNHNS, CDR2 SASEGT. V lost 2 bases to trimming and J lost 5 bases, with 16 bases between them. The CDR3 runs 16 residues.

The chain employs TRBV6-5 and TRBJ2-1; 11 bases match TRBD2. CDR3 length: 14 residues. Germline CDR1 reads MNHEY; CDR2 reads SVGAGI. Losses at the gene ends were 6 bases for V and 9 bases for J; bases not matched to a gene: 7. DNA for the CDR3: TGTGCCAGCAGCTTAGCGGGGGGGCAGGGTGAGCAGTTCTTC. Amino acids: CASSLAGGQGEQFF.

The chain links TRBV28 to TRBJ1-1; a weak D match, TRBD1 (5 bases). Trimming removed 4 bases from V and 4 bases from J, with 10 bases in between. Germline V gene data show CDR1 as MDHEN and CDR2 as SYDVKM. The CDR3 totals 13 residues. The CDR3 DNA reads as TGTGCCAGCAGTTGGTCCGGGGGCACTGAAGCTTTCTTT. Translated, it gives CASSWSGGTEAFF.

This sequence joins TRBV3-1 (or the pseudogene TRBV3-2) and TRBJ1-5; 12 nucleotides line up with TRBD1. This CDR3 has 16 residues. Germline-derived CDR1 and CDR2 are LGHDT and YNNKEL (reference sequence). V dropped 4 bases and J dropped 2; count of bases not matched to a gene: 3. The CDR3 DNA reads TGTGCCAGCAGCCGAGGGACAGGGGGCGGCAATCAGCCCCAGCATTTT. Its translation is CASSRGTGGGNQPQHF.

This clone was observed once. This CDR3 is CASSPTGKEAFF. The CDR3, as DNA: TGTGCCAGCAGTCCGACAGGAAAGGAAGCTTTCTTT. The J gene is TRBJ1-1, the V gene TRBV27, with D perhaps matching TRBD1 (6 bases). Germline values: CDR1 MNHEY, CDR2 SMNVEV (reference sequence). The CDR3 is 12 amino acids. V was pared by 5 bases and J by 8 bases, with 12 bases between.

J is TRBJ2-1 and V is TRBV10-1, with TRBD2 matching 7 bases. Germline V gives CDR1 WNHNN, CDR2 SYGVQD (reference sequence). This CDR3 has 17 amino acids. V was pared by 0 bases and J by 1 base, with 6 bases of the junction left unmatched. The CDR3 loop reads CASSESTRTRSYNEQFF. DNA for the CDR3: TGCGCCAGCAGTGAGTCGACCCGGACTAGGTCCTACAATGAGCAGTTCTTC.

The chain uses TRBV28 and TRBJ2-7; 7 nucleotides line up with TRBD2. Germline trimming cut 1 base from V and 0 bases from J; bases unmatched to any gene: 3. Germline V gene lookup returns CDR1 MDHEN and CDR2 SYDVKM. CDR3 length: 15 amino acids. This CDR3 is CASSLFGGSSYEQYF. For the CDR3, the DNA is TGTGCCAGCAGTTTATTTGGCGGGAGCTCCTACGAGCAGTACTTC.

The J gene is TRBJ2-3, the V gene TRBV4-2; no reliable D call. Per germline, CDR1 LGHNA and CDR2 YNFKEQ. This CDR3 has 16 amino acids. Between the trimmed V and J ends, which lost 4 bases and 2 bases, there was a span of 16 bases. For the CDR3, the DNA is TGTGCCAGCAGCCCCCTGGCAGGCGCATACACAGATACGCAGTATTTT. Protein product: CASSPLAGAYTDTQYF.

J is TRBJ2-1 and V is TRBV19; D might be TRBD1 (6 bases). Trimming took 5 bases from V and 5 from J, leaving 16 bases between them. The germline gives CDR1 LNHDA, CDR2 SQIVND (reference sequence). The CDR3 has 15 amino acids. The CDR3 sequence is CASSETQGINNEQFF. The CDR3 DNA follows: TGTGCCAGTAGTGAAACGCAGGGGATAAACAATGAGCAGTTCTTC.

V usage is TRBV9 and J usage is TRBJ1-1; 10 positions match TRBD1. CDR3 length equals 17 residues. Germline loops: CDR1 SGDLS, CDR2 YYNGEE. J was trimmed by 0 bases and V by 3 bases; bases with no gene match: 8. The CDR3 DNA reads TGTGCCAGCAGCGGACCCGGGACAGGGGTCTTGAACACTGAAGCTTTCTTT. It yields the protein CASSGPGTGVLNTEAFF. The entire variable domain, with the rest obtained from reference TRBV9 and TRBJ1-1, is as follows: DSGVTQTPKHLITATGQRVTLRCSPRSGDLSVYWYQQSLDQGLQFLIQYYNGEERAKGNILERFSAQQFPDLHSELNLSSLELGDSALYFCASSGPGTGVLNTEAFFGQGTRLTVV.

Concerning this clone itself: Other DNA sequences of this sample code for an identical CDR3. The genes are TRBV27 and TRBJ2-7; TRBD2 aligns across 11 bases. CDR3 length: 13 residues. V was clipped by 6 bases and J by 4 bases; unmatched bases: 2. Germline CDR1 reads MNHEY; CDR2 reads SMNVEV (reference sequence). The CDR3: CASSLAGGYEQYF. The CDR3 coding sequence is TGTGCCAGCAGCCTAGCGGGAGGTTACGAGCAGTACTTC.

This sequence joins TRBV30 and TRBJ1-2, with D possibly TRBD1 on 6 matching bases. The V end was cut by 4 bases, the J end by 4 bases, with 10 bases between. The germline CDR1 and CDR2 sequences are GTSNPN and SVGIG (reference sequence). This CDR3 has 12 amino acids. CDR3 loop: CAWNAGAYGYTF. The DNA of the CDR3 is TGTGCCTGGAATGCAGGGGCCTATGGCTACACCTTC.

The rearrangement links TRBV28 to TRBJ1-2, with no clear D. This CDR3 is built from 14 residues. The V gene's germline CDR1 is MDHEN and CDR2 SYDVKM. V dropped 4 bases and J dropped 1 base, with 10 bases sitting between them. Here the CDR3 DNA reads TGTGCCAGCAGTTCCCCCGGGAATAACTATGGCTACACCTTC. Its translation: CASSSPGNNYGYTF.

This clone was recorded a few times. The gene calls are TRBV2 and TRBJ1-2, with 7 bases that match TRBD1. Trimming cost V 3 bases and J 8 bases; bases outside gene matches: 3. CDR3 size: 12 residues. In germline, CDR1 is SNHLY, CDR2 FYNNEI. The CDR3 bases are TGTGCCAGCAGTGAGACAGGGTCGGGCTACACCTTC. It translates to CASSETGSGYTF.